The T cell receptor (beta chain) under discussion was sequenced for a study of shared clonotypes between healthy human individuals. Study-wide context: Every donor yielded three CD4 naive, three CD4 memory, two CD8 naive and one CD8 memory plate.

As originally analysed: ImmunoSEQ supplied junction-only sequences lacking quality scores, so filtering was different. Produced via immunoSEQ multiplex PCR; TCRdb's table is partial and in-frame only. The DNA gave D and trimming, while V, J and clone size come from that table. The table lists 2 million to 2.5 million clones, 85% to 95% of them singletons. Trimming pared 5 bases from V and 1 base from J, leaving 14 bases between. The CDR3 contains 16 residues. Germline V CDR1 and CDR2: SGHAT, FQNNGV. Splitting the CD4+ cells yielded a CD45RA+ naive subset and a CD45RA-negative memory subset. A note on this clone: As yet, its antigen is unknown.

Study outcomes and limitations: The small donor group covered limited genetic and exposure diversity.

V is TRBV11-2 and J is TRBJ2-2; tentative D call: TRBD2 (6 bases). This sequence originates from a man between 18 and 29 years old in good health. Some clones in this sample may be carry-over from other donors' samples. Sequenced sample: naive CD4+ T cells from PBMCs. Subset: CD45RA+ positively selected. The CDR3 DNA reads TGTGCCAGCAGCCCCCGGCCTAGCGAGAACACCGGGGAGCTGTTTTTT. Its protein is CASSPRPSENTGELFF.